These T cell receptor beta chains were read from a single sample in a study of chemoradiotherapy in HPV16-positive cancers. Here immunoSEQ multiplex PCR was the method, and the copy in TCRdb shows in-frame clones only, minus some. The sample lists some 24,000 clones; roughly 94% were seen once. Sample collection occurred from a patient who underwent chemoradiotherapy. The receptors here all came from a human donor with HPV-associated anogenital cancer. The CDR3 runs from the conserved cysteine through the conserved F or W. The D gene is left open where the match is weak. Clone size, where shown, is once, few, many, or a class for clones that have expanded.

TRBJ2-7,TRBD2,.,TRBV4-1,TGCGCCAGCAGCCAAGTGCCTAGCGGGGGTTACGAGCAGTACTTC,CASSQVPSGGYEQYF
TRBJ1-2,.,.,TRBV7-9,TGTGCCAGCAGCTTAGAGGGCAGCCAAAACTATGGCTACACCTTC,CASSLEGSQNYGYTF
TRBJ1-1,TRBD1,.,TRBV5-1,TGCGCCAGGGTCGACAGGGGGGACATGTCAATAAACACTGAAGCTTTCTTT,CARVDRGDMSINTEAFF
TRBJ2-3,TRBD2,.,TRBV27,TGTGCCAGCAGTTTAAGTAGCGGGTATGGGGCAGATACGCAGTATTTT,CASSLSSGYGADTQYF
TRBJ1-5,TRBD1,.,TRBV28,TGTGCCAGCAGTCCTCCGGGACAGGGGGTAGGCAATCAGCCCCAGCATTTT,CASSPPGQGVGNQPQHF
TRBJ1-1,TRBD1,once,TRBV28,TGTGCCAGCAGTCCAAAACCCGGGACAGGGGGCTTAGAAGCTTTCTTT,CASSPKPGTGGLEAFF
TRBJ1-6,.,once,TRBV27,TGTGCCAGCACCCCCGGGACATTAAATTCACCCCTCCACTTT,CASTPGTLNSPLHF
TRBJ1-2,TRBD1,.,TRBV5-4,TGTGCCAGCAGCTCCCCAATTACAGGGGTAGTCAACTATGGCTACACCTTC,CASSSPITGVVNYGYTF
TRBJ2-7,TRBD1,.,TRBV18,TGTGCCAGCTCACTTCCGGGACAGGGGGCCTACGAGCAGTACTTC,CASSLPGQGAYEQYF
TRBJ1-5,.,.,TRBV18,TGTGCCAGCTCGGTACGAGGACAGCCCCAGCATTTT,CASSVRGQPQHF
TRBJ2-1,TRBD2,.,TRBV7-6,TGTGCCAGCAGCTTAGGGCGAGGCGGGAGGGCAAACTACAATGAGCAGTTCTTC,CASSLGRGGRANYNEQFF
TRBJ1-2,.,.,TRBV19,TGTGCCAGTAGTCTAAGAAACCAAGGGACGAAGAACTATGGCTACACCTTC,CASSLRNQGTKNYGYTF
TRBJ1-3,.,.,TRBV5-1,TGCGCCAGCAGCTTGGGGGGTCCCCCTGGAAACACCATATATTTT,CASSLGGPPGNTIYF
TRBJ2-2,.,few,TRBV18,TGTGCCAGCTCACCAAGGACGGACACCGGGGAGCTGTTTTTT,CASSPRTDTGELFF
TRBJ2-7,TRBD1,.,TRBV2,TGTGCCAGCAGACCGGGACAGGGATTTTACGAGCAGTACTTC,CASRPGQGFYEQYF
TRBJ2-7,.,.,TRBV10-3,TGTGCCACGTCCGAGGGCGGTAGCTCCTACGAGCAGTACTTC,CATSEGGSSYEQYF
TRBJ2-3,.,once,TRBV18,TGTGCCAGCTATAAGCGGGTCGAATGGGGCACAGATACGCAGTATTTT,CASYKRVEWGTDTQYF
TRBJ2-3,.,.,TRBV29-1,TGCAGCGTACACAGGGGTTTGGCTTCCGCGGGGACGCAGTATTTT,CSVHRGLASAGTQYF
TRBJ2-2,.,.,TRBV5-1,TGCGCCAGCAGCTTGGAAGAGGGAAGCACCGGGGAGCTGTTTTTT,CASSLEEGSTGELFF
TRBJ1-4,TRBD1,.,TRBV18,TGTGCCAGCTCACCAGGAAGCAGGGGGGGAAAGGAAAAACTGTTTTTT,CASSPGSRGGKEKLFF
TRBJ1-1,.,.,TRBV5-1,TGCGCCAGCCGGGAGGGACAGAACACTGAAGCTTTCTTT,CASREGQNTEAFF
TRBJ1-1,.,.,TRBV4-3,TGCGCCAGCAGCCAAGCAGGGTTCCGCACTGAAGCTTTCTTT,CASSQAGFRTEAFF
TRBJ2-2,.,.,TRBV9,TGTGCCAGCAGCGTAGGGGGTAACCCCGGGGAGCTGTTTTTT,CASSVGGNPGELFF
TRBJ2-2,.,.,TRBV4-3,TGCGCCAGCAGCCAAGAACAAGCTACCGGGGAGCTGTTTTTT,CASSQEQATGELFF
TRBJ1-2,TRBD1,.,TRBV28,TGTGCCAGTCAACCGACAGGGGGCGAAGCTAACTATGGCTACACCTTC,CASQPTGGEANYGYTF
TRBJ2-3,.,.,TRBV7-6,TGTGCCAGCAGCTTGCATCCAGATACGCAGTATTTT,CASSLHPDTQYF
TRBJ2-7,.,.,TRBV20-1,TGCAGTGCTGGGCCGGACGAGCAGTACTTC,CSAGPDEQYF
TRBJ1-3,.,.,TRBV7-9,TGTGCCAGCAGCCCCGGGGGGGCCGTCTCTGGAAACACCATATATTTT,CASSPGGAVSGNTIYF
TRBJ1-2,.,.,TRBV28,TGTGCCAGCAACAAACCCCGGGCGGGTGAGCGGGTTGGCTACACCTTC,CASNKPRAGERVGYTF
TRBJ2-7,.,.,TRBV7-9,TGTGCCAGCAGTCCGGAAGGGGGGGCCCCCTACGAGCAGTACTTC,CASSPEGGAPYEQYF
TRBJ1-1,TRBD1,.,TRBV28,TGTGCCAGCAGTTCAGGGGACAGCGGATACACTGAAGCTTTCTTT,CASSSGDSGYTEAFF
TRBJ1-1,TRBD1,.,TRBV5-4,TGTGCCAGCAGCCTGGACAGGGTAAACACTGAAGCTTTCTTT,CASSLDRVNTEAFF
TRBJ2-3,.,.,TRBV10-3,TGTGCCATCAGTGAAGTTGGGGGGGCCACAGATACGCAGTATTTT,CAISEVGGATDTQYF
TRBJ2-3,.,.,TRBV5-1,TGCGCCAGCAGCCCGGAAGGCCGTCGAAGCACAGATACGCAGTATTTT,CASSPEGRRSTDTQYF
TRBJ2-3,.,.,TRBV18,TGTGCCAGCTCACCACCTGACGTGTATACGCAGTATTTT,CASSPPDVYTQYF
TRBJ2-4,TRBD2,once,TRBV11-2,TGTGCCAGCAGTCGGCGGGGGGGCGTCAAAAACATTCAGTACTTC,CASSRRGGVKNIQYF
TRBJ1-4,.,.,TRBV5-1,TGCGCCAGCAGCTTGGGGCCAGTTGCAACTAATGAAAAACTGTTTTTT,CASSLGPVATNEKLFF
TRBJ2-1,TRBD2,.,TRBV7-8,TGTGCCAGCAGCGCCCGACTAGCGGGAGAAAGGAATGAGCAGTTCTTC,CASSARLAGERNEQFF
TRBJ1-2,TRBD1,.,TRBV28,TGTGCCAGCACCCCAAGGACAGGGATCAACTATGGCTACACCTTC,CASTPRTGINYGYTF
TRBJ2-1,.,.,TRBV6-6,TGTGCCAGCAATAAGGGGACTCTCTCCTACAATGAGCAGTTCTTC,CASNKGTLSYNEQFF
TRBJ2-7,.,.,TRBV11-2,TGTGCCAGCAGCTCCCTACCACTGGAGAAGTACTTC,CASSSLPLEKYF
TRBJ1-2,.,.,TRBV23-1,TGCGCCAGCAGTCAGGCGGCCTCCGCTCTTTATGGCTACACCTTC,CASSQAASALYGYTF
TRBJ2-3,.,.,TRBV5-5,TGTGCCAGCAGCCAGAGGACCTGGGCTGGAGATACGCAGTATTTT,CASSQRTWAGDTQYF
TRBJ2-7,.,once,TRBV13,TGTGCCAGCAGCCCCGGGAGAGGGGTTTACGAGCAGTACTTC,CASSPGRGVYEQYF
TRBJ2-3,.,once,TRBV4-2,TGTGCCTCCCAAGGAAGCCCCACCGGCACAGATACGCAGTATTTT,CASQGSPTGTDTQYF
TRBJ1-3,.,.,TRBV5-6,TGTGCCAGCAGCTTGTCGGCAGGGAGCTCTGGAAACACCATATATTTT,CASSLSAGSSGNTIYF
TRBJ1-4,.,.,TRBV10-3,TGTGCCATCAGTGAGGAACTTAATGAAAAACTGTTTTTT,CAISEELNEKLFF
TRBJ1-4,.,.,TRBV2,TGTGCCAGCAGAGTAGATCCTAATGAAAAACTGTTTTTT,CASRVDPNEKLFF
TRBJ2-5,.,.,TRBV2,TGTGCCAGCAACGCAGAACAAGAGACCCAGTACTTC,CASNAEQETQYF
TRBJ2-7,TRBD2,.,TRBV7-2,TGTGCCAGCAGCAGGGACTATCCCTCGGAGCAGTACTTC,CASSRDYPSEQYF
TRBJ1-1,.,.,TRBV4-3,TGCGCCAGCAGCTCCAGAAACACTGAAGCTTTCTTT,CASSSRNTEAFF
TRBJ2-7,.,once,TRBV6-1,TGTGCCAGCAGTGAAGGTTTTCAGGAATACTACGAGCAGTACTTC,CASSEGFQEYYEQYF
TRBJ2-6,.,.,TRBV5-6,TGTGCCAGCAGCTGGGGGGTATCTGGGGCCAACGTCCTGACTTTC,CASSWGVSGANVLTF
TRBJ1-2,TRBD1,.,TRBV7-8,TGTGCCAGCAGGTCACAGGGGAGAGTAGGTGGCTACACCTTC,CASRSQGRVGGYTF
TRBJ2-3,TRBD1,.,TRBV7-9,TGTGCCAGCAGCGCCTCGGACAGGGGGCGCCGGCTGGATACGCAGTATTTT,CASSASDRGRRLDTQYF
TRBJ1-2,.,.,TRBV7-2,TGTGCCAGCAGCTTAGCGGGCTATGGCTACACCTTC,CASSLAGYGYTF
TRBJ2-2,TRBD1,.,TRBV2,TGTGCCAGCAGCTCCGACAGGGTCGGGACCGGGGAGCTGTTTTTT,CASSSDRVGTGELFF
TRBJ1-5,TRBD1,once,TRBV28,TGTGCCAGCAACGGACAGGGGAGTGGTCAGCCCCAGCATTTT,CASNGQGSGQPQHF
TRBJ1-4,.,.,TRBV5-6,TGTGCCAGCAGCTTGGTACAGGTTGGAAAACTGTTTTTT,CASSLVQVGKLFF
TRBJ2-2,.,.,TRBV2,TGTGCCAGCAGTGAGTGGGACACTGGCGGGGAGCTGTTTTTT,CASSEWDTGGELFF